The 6 T cell receptor beta chains in this list originate from one sample, sequenced in a study of blood T cell repertoires in COVID-19. The protocol was immunoSEQ multiplex PCR, while the TCRdb copy is restricted to in-frame clones and leaves out a portion. The sample lists 88,000 or so clones; roughly 80% were seen once. The specimen sequenced was peripheral blood. The receptors originated from a human donor in a cohort sampled during active COVID-19.

The genes are TRBV6-5 and TRBJ2-5; unclear D gene. The CDR3 has 13 residues. Germline CDR1 MNHEY, CDR2 SVGAGI. V gave up 6 bases and J gave up 4 bases, with 12 bases separating them. The CDR3 is CASRITGGETQYF. The CDR3 region has the DNA TGTGCCAGCAGGATAACGGGTGGAGAGACCCAGTACTTC.

The rearrangement links TRBV18 to TRBJ2-2; 7 bases fit TRBD2. The CDR3 has 17 amino acids. The germline V gene has CDR1 KGHSH and CDR2 LQKENI. The V gene end was trimmed by 0 bases and the J gene end by 1 base; junction bases not matched to a gene: 5. CDR3 sequence: CASSPPSGGRNTGELFF. The DNA for the CDR3 is TGTGCCAGCTCACCACCTTCGGGCGGGAGGAACACCGGGGAGCTGTTTTTT.

In DNA, the CDR3 is TGTGCCAGCCGGGCACACAGGGGGATGGTCGGCAATCAGCCCCAGCATTTT. Its translation: CASRAHRGMVGNQPQHF. V is TRBV28 and J is TRBJ1-5; 8 bases fit TRBD1. The germline gives CDR1 MDHEN, CDR2 SYDVKM. The trim removed 8 bases at V and 2 bases at J, leaving 14 bases unmatched. The CDR3 has 17 amino acids.

This clone came up many times. This sequence joins TRBV3-1 (or the pseudogene TRBV3-2) and TRBJ2-1; 10 bases are a match to TRBD2. This CDR3 has 16 amino acids. Trimming removed 4 bases from V and 3 bases from J; junction bases left unmatched: 6. Germline V CDR1 and CDR2: LGHDT, YNNKEL (reference sequence). The CDR3 nucleotides are TGTGCCAGCAGCCCCAAGGGGACTAGCGACTACAATGAGCAGTTCTTC. Translated: CASSPKGTSDYNEQFF.

The rearrangement uses TRBV5-4 and TRBJ2-6; TRBD1 is a possible D gene (5 bases). The CDR3 length is 16 residues. Germline V gene data show CDR1 as SGHNT and CDR2 as YYREEE (reference sequence). Trimming took 4 bases from V and 0 from J, leaving 11 bases between them. The CDR3 DNA reads as TGTGCCAGCAGCGTCGACAGCGCCTCTGGGGCCAACGTCCTGACTTTC. It is translated as CASSVDSASGANVLTF.

This chain links TRBV10-2 with TRBJ1-2, with 7 bases lining up with TRBD1. Germline CDR1 and CDR2: WSHSY and SAAADI. This CDR3 region has 12 residues. J gave up 6 bases and V 6 bases, and 4 bases lay outside the gene matches. In nucleotides, the CDR3 is TGCGCCAGCAGGGGACAGTTTGATGGCTACACCTTC. Translating gives CASRGQFDGYTF.